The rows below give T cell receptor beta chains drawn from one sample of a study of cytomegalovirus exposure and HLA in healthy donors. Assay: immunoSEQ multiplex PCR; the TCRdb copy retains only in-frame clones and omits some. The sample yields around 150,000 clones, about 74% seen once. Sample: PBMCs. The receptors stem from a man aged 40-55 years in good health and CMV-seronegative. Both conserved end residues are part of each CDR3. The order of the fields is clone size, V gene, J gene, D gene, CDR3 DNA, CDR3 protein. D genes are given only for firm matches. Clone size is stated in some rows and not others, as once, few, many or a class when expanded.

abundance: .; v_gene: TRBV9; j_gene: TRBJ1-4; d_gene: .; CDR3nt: TGTGCCAGCAGCGTAGGAGACTGGGAAAAACTGTTTTTT; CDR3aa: CASSVGDWEKLFF
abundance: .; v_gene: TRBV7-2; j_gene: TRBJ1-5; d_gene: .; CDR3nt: TGTGCCAGCAGCTTAGTAGATAGCAATCAGCCCCAGCATTTT; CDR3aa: CASSLVDSNQPQHF
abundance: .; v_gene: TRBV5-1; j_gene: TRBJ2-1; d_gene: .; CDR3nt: TGCGCCAGCAGCGCGGACGGGAGCTCCTACAATGAGCAGTTCTTC; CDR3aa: CASSADGSSYNEQFF
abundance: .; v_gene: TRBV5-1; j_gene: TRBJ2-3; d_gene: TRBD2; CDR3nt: TGCGCCAGCAGCTCACCGGGACTAGCGGGGGGCCCAGATACGCAGTATTTT; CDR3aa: CASSSPGLAGGPDTQYF
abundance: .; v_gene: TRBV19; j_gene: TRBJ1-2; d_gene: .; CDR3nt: TGTGCCAGTAGTATCGCAGGGTCCTATGGCTACACCTTC; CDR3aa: CASSIAGSYGYTF
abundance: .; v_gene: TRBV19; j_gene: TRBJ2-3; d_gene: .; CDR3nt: TGTGCCAGTAGGACTAGGGCAGGCGGAGAGGTTACGCAGTATTTT; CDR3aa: CASRTRAGGEVTQYF
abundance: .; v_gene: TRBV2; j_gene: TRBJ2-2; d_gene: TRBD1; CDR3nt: TGTGCCAGCAGCTTTACAGGGGGCTTGGCGAACACCGGGGAGCTGTTTTTT; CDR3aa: CASSFTGGLANTGELFF
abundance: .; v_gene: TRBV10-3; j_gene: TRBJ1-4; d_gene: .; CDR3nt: TGTGCCATCAGCAGCCGGGCCCAGGGGAGTGAAAAACTGTTTTTT; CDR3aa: CAISSRAQGSEKLFF
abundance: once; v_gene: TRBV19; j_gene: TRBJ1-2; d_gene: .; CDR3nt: TGTGCCAGTAGTAAGGGGGTCAAAAACTATGGCTACACCTTC; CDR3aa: CASSKGVKNYGYTF
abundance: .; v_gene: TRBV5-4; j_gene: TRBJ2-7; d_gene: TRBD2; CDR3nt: TGTGCCAGCAGCCCCGACGCCGGGACTAGGGAATACGAGCAGTACTTC; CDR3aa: CASSPDAGTREYEQYF
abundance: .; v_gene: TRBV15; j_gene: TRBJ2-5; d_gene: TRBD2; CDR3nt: TGTGCCACCAGCAGAGATTCGCTAGCGGGGGGGCAGGAGACCCAGTACTTC; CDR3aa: CATSRDSLAGGQETQYF
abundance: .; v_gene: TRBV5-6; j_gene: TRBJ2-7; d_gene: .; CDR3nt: TGTGCCAGCAGCTTGGGGCCTCAGCAGTACTTC; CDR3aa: CASSLGPQQYF
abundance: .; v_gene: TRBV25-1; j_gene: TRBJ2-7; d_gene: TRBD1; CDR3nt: TGTGCCAGCCCAAGACAGGGATGGGACTACGAGCAGTACTTC; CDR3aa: CASPRQGWDYEQYF
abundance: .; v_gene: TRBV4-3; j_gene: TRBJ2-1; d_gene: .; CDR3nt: TGCGCCAGCAGCCAAGGATCAGGCTCGTACAATGAGCAGTTCTTC; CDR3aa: CASSQGSGSYNEQFF
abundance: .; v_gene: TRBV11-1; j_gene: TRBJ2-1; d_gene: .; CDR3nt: TGTGCCAGCAGCTTAGATCAGGGGTCCTACAATGAGCAGTTCTTC; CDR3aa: CASSLDQGSYNEQFF
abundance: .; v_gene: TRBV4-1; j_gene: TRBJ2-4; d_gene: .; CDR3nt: TGCGCCAGCAGCGTGACTGGGGCCAAAAACATTCAGTACTTC; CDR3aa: CASSVTGAKNIQYF
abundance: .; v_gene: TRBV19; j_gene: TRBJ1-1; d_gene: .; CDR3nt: TGTGCCAGTGCCCCCCAGGGAGGGGGCACTGAAGCTTTCTTT; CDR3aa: CASAPQGGGTEAFF
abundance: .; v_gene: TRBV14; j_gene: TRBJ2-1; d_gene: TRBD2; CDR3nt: TGTGCCAGCAGCTTAGCGGGTATTACTAATGAGCAGTTCTTC; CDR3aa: CASSLAGITNEQFF
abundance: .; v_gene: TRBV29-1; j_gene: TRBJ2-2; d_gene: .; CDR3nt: TGCAGCGTCCAGAATCAGGGTCTTCGGACCGGGGAGCTGTTTTTT; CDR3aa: CSVQNQGLRTGELFF
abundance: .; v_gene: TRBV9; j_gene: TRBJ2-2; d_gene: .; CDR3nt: TGTGCCAGCAATCGGCAGGGCAACTCCGGGGAGCTGTTTTTT; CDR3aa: CASNRQGNSGELFF
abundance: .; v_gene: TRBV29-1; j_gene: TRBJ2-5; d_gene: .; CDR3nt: TGCAGCGCCGCGATGGGGACTGGTATTTATGAGCAGTACTTC; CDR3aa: CSAAMGTGIYEQYF
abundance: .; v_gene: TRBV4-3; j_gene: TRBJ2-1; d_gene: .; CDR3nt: TGCGCCAGCAGCCAAGTCATCGGCGGGATTGAGCAGTTCTTC; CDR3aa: CASSQVIGGIEQFF
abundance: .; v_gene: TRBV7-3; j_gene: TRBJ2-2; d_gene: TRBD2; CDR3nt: TGTGCCAGCAGCCCACGCGGGGGGGCAGGGACCGGGGAGCTGTTTTTT; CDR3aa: CASSPRGGAGTGELFF
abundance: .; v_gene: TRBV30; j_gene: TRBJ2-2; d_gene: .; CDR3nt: TGTGCCTGGACTATGGGACATAACACCGGGGAGCTGTTTTTT; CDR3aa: CAWTMGHNTGELFF
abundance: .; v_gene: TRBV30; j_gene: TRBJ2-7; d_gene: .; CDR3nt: TGTGCCTGGAATGTGCGGGAAGGATCCGAGCAGTACTTC; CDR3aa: CAWNVREGSEQYF